What follows are 14 T cell receptor beta chains derived from one specimen sequenced in a study of blood T cell repertoires in COVID-19. Some clones are missing from TCRdb's copy, which holds only in-frame ones; the method was immunoSEQ multiplex PCR. The table lists about 190,000 clones, about 85% of them singletons. Sequenced: peripheral blood. The receptors stem from an elderly man with COVID-19, enrolled during active disease.

This clone was detected once. The chain carries TRBV25-1 and TRBJ2-1; D remains ambiguous. CDR1 is MGHDK, CDR2 SYGVNS, per germline. The CDR3 consists of 14 residues. Trimming shortened V by 7 bases and J by 0 bases, and 10 bases separated the two germline ends. CDR3 DNA: TGTGCCAGCACGGGTAGGAGCTCCTACAATGAGCAGTTCTTC. It yields the protein CASTGRSSYNEQFF. The full variable domain, in which reference TRBV25-1 and TRBJ2-1 provide the parts outside the CDR3, is EADIYQTPRYLVIGTGKKITLECSQTMGHDKMYWYQQDPGMELHLIHYSYGVNSTEKGDLSSESTVSRIRTEHFPLTLESARPSHTSQYLCASTGRSSYNEQFFGPGTRLTVL.

This chain uses TRBV6-5 with TRBJ1-1; a weak D match, TRBD1 (5 bases). The CDR3 has 14 amino acids. Per the germline V gene, CDR1 is MNHEY and CDR2 is SVGAGI. Trimming shortened V by 8 bases and J by 1 base, and 14 bases separated the two germline ends. The CDR3 coding sequence is TGTGCCAGCTCCCCGGGGCGGGGGAACACTGAAGCTTTCTTT. Translating it yields CASSPGRGNTEAFF.

V usage is TRBV18 and J usage is TRBJ2-3; unclear D gene. CDR3 length: 14 residues. Germline values: CDR1 KGHSH, CDR2 LQKENI. V lost 1 base, J lost 2 bases, and 7 bases lay in between. The CDR3 bases are TGTGCCAGCTCACCACTTTCCCTCACAGATACGCAGTATTTT. It encodes CASSPLSLTDTQYF. The full variable domain, rest sourced from reference TRBV18 and TRBJ2-3, is NAGVMQNPRHLVRRRGQEARLRCSPMKGHSHVYWYRQLPEEGLKFMVYLQKENIIDESGMPKERFSAEFPKEGPSILRIQQVVRGDSAAYFCASSPLSLTDTQYFGPGTRLTVL.

The rearrangement joins TRBV6-5 to TRBJ1-1; no definite D call. The V gene's germline CDR1 is MNHEY and CDR2 SVGAGI. The CDR3 covers 13 residues. V lost 7 bases to trimming and J lost 0 bases, with 9 bases between them. CDR3: CASTLTLNTEAFF. CDR3 sequence (DNA): TGTGCCAGCACCCTGACACTGAACACTGAAGCTTTCTTT.

A remark on this clone: A junction end diverges from the germline sequence, so it may reflect a read error. The genes are TRBV2 and TRBJ1-2, with D possibly matching TRBD1 (5 bases). Germline CDR1 and CDR2: SNHLY and FYNNEI. The CDR3 is 13 amino acids. The CDR3 is CASSTGFQYGCTF. The CDR3 DNA follows: TGTGCCAGCAGTACAGGTTTCCAGTATGGCTGCACCTTC.

The rearrangement links TRBV11-3 to TRBJ1-4; the match to TRBD1 covers 8 bases. This CDR3 has 15 residues. The ends lost 5 bases at V and 6 bases at J; junction bases unmatched: 8. The germline V gene has CDR1 SGHNT and CDR2 YENEEA. The CDR3 region is CASSPLTGEDEKLFF. CDR3 DNA: TGTGCCAGCAGCCCCCTGACAGGGGAGGATGAAAAACTGTTTTTT.

This clone was counted between two and nine times. V and J are TRBV5-4 and TRBJ1-4; D uncertain. The V gene's germline CDR1 is SGHNT and CDR2 YYREEE (reference sequence). This CDR3 comprises 12 residues. Trimming removed 7 bases at V and 10 bases at J, with 14 bases between. CDR3 in amino acids: CASVSSGGKLFF. CDR3 nucleotide sequence: TGTGCCAGCGTATCCTCTGGAGGAAAACTGTTTTTT.

This clone appeared once. The V gene is TRBV6-5, the J gene TRBJ1-2; 10 positions agree with TRBD1. Germline values: CDR1 MNHEY, CDR2 SVGAGI. This CDR3 has 13 amino acids. V lost 2 bases to trimming and J lost 7 bases; unmatched junction nucleotides: 1. CDR3 residues: CASSYGDRGGYTF. CDR3 in DNA: TGTGCCAGCAGTTACGGGGACAGGGGTGGCTACACCTTC.

The rearrangement joins TRBV4-1 to TRBJ1-4; TRBD1 matches at 8 bases. The V gene end was trimmed by 1 base and the J gene end by 4 bases; junction bases not matched to a gene: 5. Germline lookup yields CDR1 MGHRA and CDR2 YSYEKL. The CDR3 runs 16 residues. The CDR3 DNA is TGCGCCAGCAGCCAAGCCCCGGGACAGGTTAATGAAAAACTGTTTTTT. It encodes CASSQAPGQVNEKLFF.

In this sample, this clone turned up once. The chain recombines TRBV6-1 with TRBJ2-7; D remains ambiguous. V lost 0 bases and J lost 3, with 9 bases in between. The CDR3 loop spans 14 amino acids. From germline, CDR1 is MNHNS and CDR2 SASEGT. Here the CDR3 reads CASSEAPTDYEQYF. In nucleotides, the CDR3 is TGTGCCAGCAGTGAAGCGCCAACAGACTACGAGCAGTACTTC.

The V and J genes are TRBV5-4 and TRBJ2-2, with D hard to call. Per germline, CDR1 SGHNT and CDR2 YYREEE (reference sequence). Trimming shortened V by 0 bases and J by 0 bases, and 6 bases separated the two germline ends. The CDR3 is made up of 15 amino acids. The DNA for the CDR3 is TGTGCCAGCAGCTTGGCTCGGTCGAACACCGGGGAGCTGTTTTTT. Amino acids: CASSLARSNTGELFF.

This sequence joins TRBV27 and TRBJ1-3; no clear D gene. Deletions cut 6 bases from V and 2 bases from J, with 5 bases between. This CDR3 region has 12 residues. In germline, CDR1 is MNHEY, CDR2 SMNVEV (reference sequence). CDR3 bases: TGTGCCAGCAGGGCTGCTGGAAACACCATATATTTT. This codes for CASRAAGNTIYF.

The genes are TRBV4-1 and TRBJ1-1; D not resolved. The CDR3 runs to 12 residues. CDR1 is MGHRA and CDR2 is YSYEKL in the germline V gene. Trimming removed 4 bases from V and 2 bases from J, with 5 bases in between. The DNA of the CDR3 is TGCGCCAGCAGCCGCGGAAACACTGAAGCTTTCTTT. Its protein is CASSRGNTEAFF.

This chain uses TRBV7-2 with TRBJ1-2; no definite D call. Trimming removed 1 base from V and 5 bases from J, with 8 bases in between. CDR3 length: 13 amino acids. Germline V gene lookup returns CDR1 SGHTA and CDR2 FQGNSA. The CDR3: CASSLDGNYGYTF. CDR3 DNA sequence: TGTGCCAGCAGCTTAGACGGTAATTATGGCTACACCTTC.